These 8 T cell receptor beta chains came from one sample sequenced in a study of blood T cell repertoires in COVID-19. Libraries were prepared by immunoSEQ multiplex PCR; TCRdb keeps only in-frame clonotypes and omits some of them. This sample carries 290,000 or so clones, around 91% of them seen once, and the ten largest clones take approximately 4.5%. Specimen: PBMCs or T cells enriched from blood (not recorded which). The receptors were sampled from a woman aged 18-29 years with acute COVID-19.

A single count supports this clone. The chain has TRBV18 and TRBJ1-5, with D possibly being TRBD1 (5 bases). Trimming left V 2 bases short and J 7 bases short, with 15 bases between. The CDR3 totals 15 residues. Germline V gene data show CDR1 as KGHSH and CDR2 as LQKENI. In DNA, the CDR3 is TGTGCCAGCTCACCAGTAAGGGCAGGGAACCAGCCCCAGCATTTT. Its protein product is CASSPVRAGNQPQHF. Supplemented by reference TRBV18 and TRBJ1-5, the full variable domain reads NAGVMQNPRHLVRRRGQEARLRCSPMKGHSHVYWYRQLPEEGLKFMVYLQKENIIDESGMPKERFSAEFPKEGPSILRIQQVVRGDSAAYFCASSPVRAGNQPQHFGDGTRLSIL.

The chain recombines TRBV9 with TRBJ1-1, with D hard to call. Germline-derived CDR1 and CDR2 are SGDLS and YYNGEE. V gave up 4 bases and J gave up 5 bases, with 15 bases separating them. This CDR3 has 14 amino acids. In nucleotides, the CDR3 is TGTGCCAGCAGCCCGGGATTTCGAGAGACTGAAGCTTTCTTT. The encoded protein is CASSPGFRETEAFF.

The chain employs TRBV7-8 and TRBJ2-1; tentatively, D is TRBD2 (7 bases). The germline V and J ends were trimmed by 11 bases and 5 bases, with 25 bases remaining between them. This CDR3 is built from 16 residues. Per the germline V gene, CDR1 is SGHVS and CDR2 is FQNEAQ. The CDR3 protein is CASRPGGGPSDNEQFF. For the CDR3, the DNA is TGTGCCTCCCGCCCTGGGGGGGGGCCGAGCGACAATGAGCAGTTCTTC.

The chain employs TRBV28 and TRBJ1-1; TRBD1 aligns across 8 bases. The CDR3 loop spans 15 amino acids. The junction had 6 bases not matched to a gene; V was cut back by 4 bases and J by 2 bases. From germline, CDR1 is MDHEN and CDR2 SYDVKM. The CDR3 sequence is CASSSSGGKNTEAFF. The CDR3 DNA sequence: TGTGCCAGCAGTTCGTCAGGGGGCAAAAACACTGAAGCTTTCTTT. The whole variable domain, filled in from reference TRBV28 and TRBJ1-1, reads DVKVTQSSRYLVKRTGEKVFLECVQDMDHENMFWYRQDPGLGLRLIYFSYDVKMKEKGDIPEGYSVSREKKERFSLILESASTNQTSMYLCASSSSGGKNTEAFFGQGTRLTVV.

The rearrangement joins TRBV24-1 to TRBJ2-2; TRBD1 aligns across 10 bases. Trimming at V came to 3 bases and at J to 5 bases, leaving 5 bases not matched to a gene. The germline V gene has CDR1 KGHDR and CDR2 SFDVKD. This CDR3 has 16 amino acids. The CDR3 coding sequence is TGTGCCACCAGTGATCCGGGACAGGGGAGTACCGGGGAGCTGTTTTTT. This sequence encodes CATSDPGQGSTGELFF.

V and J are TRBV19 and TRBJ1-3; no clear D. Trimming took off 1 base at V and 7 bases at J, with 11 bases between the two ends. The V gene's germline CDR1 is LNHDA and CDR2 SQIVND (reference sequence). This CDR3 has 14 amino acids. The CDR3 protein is CASSIAGNSNTIYF. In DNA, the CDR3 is TGTGCCAGTAGTATAGCCGGTAACTCGAACACCATATATTTT.

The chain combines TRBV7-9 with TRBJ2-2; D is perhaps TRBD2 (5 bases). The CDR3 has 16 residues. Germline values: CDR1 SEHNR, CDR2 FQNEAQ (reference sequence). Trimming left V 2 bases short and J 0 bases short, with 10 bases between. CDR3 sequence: CASSLLEGANTGELFF. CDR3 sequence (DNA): TGTGCCAGCAGCTTACTAGAGGGAGCGAACACCGGGGAGCTGTTTTTT.

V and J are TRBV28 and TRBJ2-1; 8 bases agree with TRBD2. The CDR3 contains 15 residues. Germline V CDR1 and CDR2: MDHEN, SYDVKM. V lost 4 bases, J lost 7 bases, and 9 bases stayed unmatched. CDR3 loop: CASSSPLSGRNEQFF. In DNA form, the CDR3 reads TGTGCCAGCAGTTCTCCCCTGAGCGGGAGAAATGAGCAGTTCTTC.